One and the same sample provided the 22 T cell receptor beta chains below, sequenced in a study of shared clonotypes between healthy human individuals. Assay: immunoSEQ multiplex PCR; the TCRdb copy retains only in-frame clones and omits some. This table has just under 350,000 clones, less than 85% appearing once. The sequenced sample was memory CD4+ T cells sorted from blood. Subset denoted: CD45RA-negative fraction. These receptors all stem from a man aged 25 to 45 in good health.

The V call is TRBV29-1, the J call TRBJ2-3, with D hard to call. This CDR3 spans 15 amino acids. V was cut by 4 bases and J by 0 bases, with 14 bases left in between. CDR1 SQVTM and CDR2 ANQGSEA come from the germline V gene. CDR3 DNA: TGCAGCGTTGGGAACGGAGAGTCTAGCACAGATACGCAGTATTTT. Protein sequence: CSVGNGESSTDTQYF.

This sequence joins TRBV5-6 and TRBJ2-2, with TRBD1 matching 11 bases. V shed 4 bases, J shed 3 bases, and the junction held 2 bases outside the gene matches. CDR3 length: 15 residues. Germline CDR1 reads SGHDT; CDR2 reads YYEEEE. The CDR3 region has the DNA TGTGCCAGCAGCCGGACAGGGGGCTACACCGGGGAGCTGTTTTTT. It is translated as CASSRTGGYTGELFF.

The J gene is TRBJ1-1, the V gene TRBV28; a possible D gene is TRBD1 (5 bases). The CDR3 covers 16 residues. V lost 5 bases and J lost 6, with 22 bases in between. Germline CDR1 reads MDHEN; CDR2 reads SYDVKM. CDR3 sequence: CASSTQQVGWRPEAFF. For the CDR3, the DNA is TGTGCCAGCAGTACACAACAGGTGGGGTGGAGACCTGAAGCTTTCTTT.

The CDR3 loop reads CASGLVGGAQYF. CDR3 DNA: TGTGCCAGCGGCCTTGTGGGGGGGGCCCAGTACTTC. The V call is TRBV6-6, the J call TRBJ2-5, with 7 bases that match TRBD2. CDR1 and CDR2 (germline): MNHNY, SVGAGI (reference sequence). The V segment lost 8 bases and the J segment 9 bases; nucleotides outside the gene matches: 9. The CDR3 runs to 12 residues.

This clone was recorded many times. The chain's CDR3 is CSARPRVEQFF. In DNA, the CDR3 is TGCAGTGCTCGCCCGAGGGTTGAGCAGTTCTTC. The rearrangement joins TRBV20-1 to TRBJ2-1; D is perhaps TRBD2 (5 bases). Germline V lookup: CDR1 DFQATT, CDR2 SNEGSKA (reference sequence). V was cut by 5 bases and J by 9 bases, with 11 bases left in between. The CDR3 is made up of 11 amino acids.

The rearrangement uses TRBV1 and TRBJ2-1; the table's D call TRBD2 went unverified against the DNA. TRBV1 counts as a pseudogene. The CDR3 has 18 amino acids. Here the CDR3 reads CTSSPGLAGFGSYNEQFF. The CDR3 coding sequence is TGCACCAGCAGCCCCGGACTAGCGGGATTCGGGTCCTACAATGAGCAGTTCTTC.

The chain employs TRBV15 and TRBJ2-5; 8 nucleotides agree with TRBD1. J was trimmed by 7 bases and V by 9 bases; bases with no gene match: 13. The germline CDR1 and CDR2 sequences are LNHNV and YYDKDF (reference sequence). CDR3 size: 14 residues. This CDR3 reads CATRAGTGRGTQYF. CDR3 bases: TGTGCCACTAGGGCCGGGACAGGACGGGGGACCCAGTACTTC. The full variable domain, with the rest looked up from reference TRBV15 and TRBJ2-5, is DAMVIQNPRYQVTQFGKPVTLSCSQTLNHNVMYWYQQKSSQAPKLLFHYYDKDFNNEADTPDNFQSRRPNTSFCFLDIRSPGLGDTAMYLCATRAGTGRGTQYFGPGTRLLVL.

The chain combines TRBV10-2 with TRBJ2-2; TRBD2 aligns across 13 bases. V shed 9 bases, J shed 0 bases, and the junction held 7 bases outside the gene matches. This CDR3 is 17 amino acids long. CDR1 and CDR2 from the germline V gene are WSHSY and SAAADI. The DNA of the CDR3 is TGCGCCAGTCGGGGGGGACTAGCGGGACCGAACACCGGGGAGCTGTTTTTT. Translated: CASRGGLAGPNTGELFF.

The chain combines TRBV5-1 with TRBJ2-7, with D perhaps TRBD1 or TRBD2 (5 bases each). Trimming shortened V by 2 bases and J by 4 bases, and 19 bases separated the two germline ends. This CDR3 contains 16 residues. CDR1 SGHRS and CDR2 YFSETQ come from the germline V gene. The CDR3 sequence is CASSFNTMGTVYEQYF. The CDR3 DNA reads as TGCGCCAGCAGCTTTAACACTATGGGGACGGTATACGAGCAGTACTTC.

The rearrangement uses TRBV18 and TRBJ2-3, with a possible D match to TRBD2 (6 bases). Germline CDR1 KGHSH, CDR2 LQKENI. The CDR3 is 15 amino acids. V was clipped by 2 bases and J by 1 base, with 10 bases between them. The CDR3 DNA reads as TGTGCCAGCTCACCAAGGGCTAGCGGCACAGATACGCAGTATTTT. This translates into CASSPRASGTDTQYF.

V usage is TRBV28 and J usage is TRBJ1-2; TRBD1 might be the D (6 bases). Germline V gene sequence: CDR1 MDHEN, CDR2 SYDVKM. V was cut by 3 bases and J by 4 bases, with 12 bases left in between. The CDR3 is made up of 14 amino acids. CDR3 bases: TGTGCCAGCAGTTTCGGGGGGGCACTCTATGGCTACACCTTC. It encodes CASSFGGALYGYTF.

This clone has only one observation. The chain is built from TRBV5-1 and TRBJ2-7; no firm D call. V was cut by 4 bases and J by 8 bases, with 16 bases left in between. The CDR3 loop spans 13 amino acids. Looked up from germline, CDR1 is SGHRS and CDR2 is YFSETQ. This CDR3 reads CASSQRQPGQQYF. In DNA form, the CDR3 reads TGCGCCAGCAGCCAGCGCCAGCCTGGCCAGCAGTACTTC.

In its sample, this clone was seen many times. The chain joins TRBV25-1 to TRBJ2-7, with a tentative D call TRBD2 (6 bases). CDR3 length: 13 residues. The V end was cut by 4 bases, the J end by 5 bases, with 12 bases between. Germline V gives CDR1 MGHDK, CDR2 SYGVNS. In DNA, the CDR3 is TGTGCCAGCAGTGTGCGGGAAGAGGACGAGCAGTACTTC. Translating it yields CASSVREEDEQYF.

This chain links TRBV18 with TRBJ2-1, with 8 bases that match TRBD2. This CDR3 is 13 amino acids long. The germline V gene encodes CDR1 KGHSH and CDR2 LQKENI. V shed 8 bases, J shed 7 bases, and the junction held 7 bases outside the gene matches. The CDR3 loop is CASQTSVGNEQFF. As DNA, the CDR3 is TGTGCCAGCCAGACTAGCGTTGGGAATGAGCAGTTCTTC.

The chain employs TRBV19 and TRBJ2-3; perhaps TRBD1 as D (5 bases). Between the trimmed V and J ends, which lost 8 bases and 1 base, there was a span of 10 bases. The CDR3 sequence is 13 residues long. Germline CDR1 and CDR2: LNHDA and SQIVND (reference sequence). CDR3 region: CASLRVGTDTQYF. The CDR3 DNA follows: TGTGCCAGTCTCAGGGTCGGCACAGATACGCAGTATTTT.

The rearrangement uses TRBV28 and TRBJ2-5, with D possibly called TRBD1 or TRBD2 (6 bases each). Trimming removed 6 bases at V and 7 bases at J, with 18 bases between. Germline values: CDR1 MDHEN, CDR2 SYDVKM. The length of the CDR3 is 14 residues. The CDR3: CASSEGGTSRTQYF. CDR3 nucleotide sequence: TGTGCCAGCAGCGAAGGGGGGACTTCTAGGACCCAGTACTTC.

This clone was seen ten or more times. V and J are TRBV7-3 and TRBJ2-6; 11 bases agree with TRBD1. CDR1 is SGHTA and CDR2 is FQGTGA in the germline V gene. The CDR3 loop spans 18 amino acids. V shed 5 bases and J 0 bases; nucleotides not matched to a gene: 6. The CDR3 DNA sequence: TGTGCCAGCAGCGGACAGGGGGCTCCGTCCTCTGGGGCCAACGTCCTGACTTTC. Protein sequence: CASSGQGAPSSGANVLTF.

This chain links TRBV2 with TRBJ1-1, with 7 bases that match TRBD1. V dropped 4 bases and J dropped 2; count of bases not matched to a gene: 1. The germline V gene encodes CDR1 SNHLY and CDR2 FYNNEI. This CDR3 contains 13 residues. DNA for the CDR3: TGTGCCAGCAGTGGGGACAGCAACACTGAAGCTTTCTTT. It translates to CASSGDSNTEAFF.

This chain uses TRBV19 with TRBJ2-3; D not resolved. The ends were cut back, 2 bases at V and 4 bases at J, with 7 bases in the middle. The CDR3 loop spans 13 amino acids. The germline gives CDR1 LNHDA, CDR2 SQIVND (reference sequence). The CDR3 nucleotides read TGTGCCAGTAGTATACAGGTTGCAGATACGCAGTATTTT. This translates into CASSIQVADTQYF.

This clone was seen ten or more times. This chain joins TRBV6-1 and TRBJ2-7, with a weak D call TRBD2 (5 bases). Trimming removed 9 bases at V and 2 bases at J, with 14 bases between. The CDR3 runs 13 residues. Germline V CDR1 and CDR2: MNHNS, SASEGT. As DNA, the CDR3 is TGTGCCAGTTCGGACTTGGCCCCCTACGAGCAGTACTTC. Its translation: CASSDLAPYEQYF.

V gene TRBV7-8 combines with J gene TRBJ1-4, with 8 nucleotides matching TRBD1. V trimming: 6 bases; J trimming: 8 bases; junction bases outside the gene matches: 5. Germline assignment: CDR1 SGHVS and CDR2 FQNEAQ. The CDR3 sequence is 13 residues long. This CDR3 reads CASRDRVYEKLFF. The DNA for the CDR3 is TGTGCCAGCAGGGACAGGGTTTACGAAAAACTGTTTTTT.

The chain employs TRBV2 and TRBJ1-2, with D hard to call. The CDR3 runs 14 residues. The V gene's germline CDR1 is SNHLY and CDR2 FYNNEI. V was clipped by 2 bases and J by 4 bases, with 11 bases between them. CDR3 region: CASSEPGRPYGYTF. CDR3 coding DNA: TGTGCCAGCAGTGAACCGGGGAGACCCTATGGCTACACCTTC.